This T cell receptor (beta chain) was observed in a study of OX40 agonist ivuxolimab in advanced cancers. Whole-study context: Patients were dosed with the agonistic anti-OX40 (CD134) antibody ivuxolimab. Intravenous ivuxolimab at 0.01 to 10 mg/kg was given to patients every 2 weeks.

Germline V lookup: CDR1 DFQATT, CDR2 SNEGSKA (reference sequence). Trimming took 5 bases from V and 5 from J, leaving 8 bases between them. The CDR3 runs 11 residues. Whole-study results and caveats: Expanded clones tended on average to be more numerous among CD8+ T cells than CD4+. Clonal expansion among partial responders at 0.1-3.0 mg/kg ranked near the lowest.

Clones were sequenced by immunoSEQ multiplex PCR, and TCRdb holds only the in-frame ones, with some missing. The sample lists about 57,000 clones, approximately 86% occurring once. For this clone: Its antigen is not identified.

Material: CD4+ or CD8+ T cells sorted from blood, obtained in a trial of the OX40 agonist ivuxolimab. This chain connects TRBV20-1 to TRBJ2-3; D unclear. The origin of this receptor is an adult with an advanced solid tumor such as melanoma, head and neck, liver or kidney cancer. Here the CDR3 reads CSALIVDTQYF. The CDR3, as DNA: TGCAGTGCTTTAATCGTAGATACGCAGTATTTT.